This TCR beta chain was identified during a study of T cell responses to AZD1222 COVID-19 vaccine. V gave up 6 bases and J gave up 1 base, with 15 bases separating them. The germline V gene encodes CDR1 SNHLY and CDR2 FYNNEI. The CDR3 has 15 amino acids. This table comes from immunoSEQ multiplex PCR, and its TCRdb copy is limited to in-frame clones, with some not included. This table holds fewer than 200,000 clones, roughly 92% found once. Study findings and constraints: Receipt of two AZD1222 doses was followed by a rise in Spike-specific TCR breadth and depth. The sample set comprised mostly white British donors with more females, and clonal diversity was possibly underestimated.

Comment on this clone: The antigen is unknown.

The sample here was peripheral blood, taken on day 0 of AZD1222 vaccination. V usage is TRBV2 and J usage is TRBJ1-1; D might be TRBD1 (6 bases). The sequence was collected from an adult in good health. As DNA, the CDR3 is TGTGCCAGCAGCTATAACAGGGTCACGAACACTGAAGCTTTCTTT. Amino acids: CASSYNRVTNTEAFF.